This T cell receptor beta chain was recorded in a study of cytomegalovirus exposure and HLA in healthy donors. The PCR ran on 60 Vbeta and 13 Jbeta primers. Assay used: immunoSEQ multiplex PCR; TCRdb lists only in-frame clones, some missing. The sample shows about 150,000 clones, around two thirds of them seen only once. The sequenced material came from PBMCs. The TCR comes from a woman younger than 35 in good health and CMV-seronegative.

The CDR3 DNA sequence: TGTGCCAGCAGCCCCACCCTCGCCGGGAACACTGAAGCTTTCTTT. It yields the protein CASSPTLAGNTEAFF. This sequence joins TRBV7-8 and TRBJ1-1, with D unclear. The length of the CDR3 is 15 residues. V shed 5 bases and J shed 1 base, with 14 bases lying between them. The germline V gene has CDR1 SGHVS and CDR2 FQNEAQ.